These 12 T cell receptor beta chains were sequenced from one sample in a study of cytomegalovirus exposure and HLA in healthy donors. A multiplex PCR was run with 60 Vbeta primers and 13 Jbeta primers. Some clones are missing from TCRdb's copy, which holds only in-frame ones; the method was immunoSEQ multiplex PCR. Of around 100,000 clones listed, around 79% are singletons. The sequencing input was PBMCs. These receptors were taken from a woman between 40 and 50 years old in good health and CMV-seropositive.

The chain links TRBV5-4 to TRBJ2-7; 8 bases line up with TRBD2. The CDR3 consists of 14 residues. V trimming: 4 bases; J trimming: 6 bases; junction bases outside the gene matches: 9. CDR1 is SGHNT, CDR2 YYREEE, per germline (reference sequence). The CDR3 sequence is CASSVKSGSFEQYF. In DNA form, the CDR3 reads TGTGCCAGCAGCGTAAAAAGCGGGAGCTTCGAGCAGTACTTC.

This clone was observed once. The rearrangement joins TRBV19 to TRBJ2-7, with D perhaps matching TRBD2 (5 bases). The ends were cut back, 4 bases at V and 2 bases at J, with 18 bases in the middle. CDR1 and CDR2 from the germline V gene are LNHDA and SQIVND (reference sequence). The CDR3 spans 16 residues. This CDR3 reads CASSTPGRGGTYEQYF. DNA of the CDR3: TGTGCCAGTAGTACCCCGGGGAGAGGAGGTACCTACGAGCAGTACTTC.

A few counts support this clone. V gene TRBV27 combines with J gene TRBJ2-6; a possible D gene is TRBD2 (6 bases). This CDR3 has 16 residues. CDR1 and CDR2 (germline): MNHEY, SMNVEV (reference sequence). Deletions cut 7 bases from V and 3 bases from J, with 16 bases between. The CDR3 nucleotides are TGTGCCAGCACCAGCGGGCCTCTCGGTGGGGCCAACGTCCTGACTTTC. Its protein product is CASTSGPLGGANVLTF. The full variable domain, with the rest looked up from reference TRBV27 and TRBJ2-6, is EAQVTQNPRYLITVTGKKLTVTCSQNMNHEYMSWYRQDPGLGLRQIYYSMNVEVTDKGDVPEGYKVSRKEKRNFPLILESPSPNQTSLYFCASTSGPLGGANVLTFGAGSRLTVL.

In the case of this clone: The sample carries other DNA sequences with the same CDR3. In DNA, the CDR3 is TGCAGCGTTGGATTAGCGAACACCGGGGAGCTGTTTTTT. This gives the protein CSVGLANTGELFF. This rearrangement joins TRBV29-1 to TRBJ2-2; the D is unclear. This CDR3 contains 13 residues. In germline, CDR1 is SQVTM, CDR2 ANQGSEA. V gave up 4 bases and J gave up 0 bases, with 6 bases separating them.

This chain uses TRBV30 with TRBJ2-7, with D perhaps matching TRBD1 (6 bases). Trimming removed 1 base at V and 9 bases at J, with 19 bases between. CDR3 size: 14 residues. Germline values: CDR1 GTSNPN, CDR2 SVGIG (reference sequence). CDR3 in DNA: TGTGCCTGGAGTGGAGGACAGATTTCCTTGGGGCAGTACTTC. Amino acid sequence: CAWSGGQISLGQYF.

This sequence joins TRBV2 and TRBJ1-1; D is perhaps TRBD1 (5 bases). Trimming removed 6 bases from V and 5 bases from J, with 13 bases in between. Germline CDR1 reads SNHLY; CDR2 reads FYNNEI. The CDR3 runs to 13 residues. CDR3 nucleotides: TGTGCCAGCAGCCTCGGGGGGGAAACTGAAGCTTTCTTT. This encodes CASSLGGETEAFF.

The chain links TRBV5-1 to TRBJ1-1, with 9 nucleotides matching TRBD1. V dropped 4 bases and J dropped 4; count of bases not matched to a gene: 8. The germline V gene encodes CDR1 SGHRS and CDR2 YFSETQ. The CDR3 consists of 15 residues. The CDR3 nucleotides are TGCGCCAGCAGCGAAGGGACAGGGTCGGGCACTGAAGCTTTCTTT. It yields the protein CASSEGTGSGTEAFF. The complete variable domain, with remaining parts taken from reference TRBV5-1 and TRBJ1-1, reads KAGVTQTPRYLIKTRGQQVTLSCSPISGHRSVSWYQQTPGQGLQFLFEYFSETQRNKGNFPGRFSGRQFSNSRSEMNVSTLELGDSALYLCASSEGTGSGTEAFFGQGTRLTVV.

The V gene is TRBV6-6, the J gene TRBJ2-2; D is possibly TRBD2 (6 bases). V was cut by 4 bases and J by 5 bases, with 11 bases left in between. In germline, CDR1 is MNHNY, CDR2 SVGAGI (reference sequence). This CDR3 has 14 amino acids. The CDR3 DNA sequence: TGTGCCAGCAGTTTGGCGGGAAGGACCGGGGAGCTGTTTTTT. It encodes CASSLAGRTGELFF.

CDR3 DNA sequence: TGTGCCACCAGCAGAGCGGGAGGGACAGGGCAAGAGACCCAGTACTTC. Protein product: CATSRAGGTGQETQYF. V gene TRBV15 combines with J gene TRBJ2-5; possible D gene TRBD1, 9 bases. The germline V gene encodes CDR1 LNHNV and CDR2 YYDKDF (reference sequence). The CDR3 consists of 16 residues. Trimming shortened V by 1 base and J by 2 bases, and 14 bases separated the two germline ends.

This CDR3 reads CASSAPGQGLTYEQYF. The CDR3 DNA reads as TGTGCCAGCAGTGCCCCTGGACAGGGCCTAACTTACGAGCAGTACTTC. V usage is TRBV2 and J usage is TRBJ2-7; 8 bases are a match to TRBD1. V lost 4 bases, J lost 4 bases, and 12 bases stayed unmatched. Germline CDR1 and CDR2: SNHLY and FYNNEI. This CDR3 comprises 16 residues.

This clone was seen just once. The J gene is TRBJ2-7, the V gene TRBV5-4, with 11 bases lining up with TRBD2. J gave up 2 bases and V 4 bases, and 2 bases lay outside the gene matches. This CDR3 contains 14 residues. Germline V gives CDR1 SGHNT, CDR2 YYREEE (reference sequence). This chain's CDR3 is CASSISGRAYEQYF. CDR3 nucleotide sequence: TGTGCCAGCAGCATTAGCGGGAGGGCCTACGAGCAGTACTTC.

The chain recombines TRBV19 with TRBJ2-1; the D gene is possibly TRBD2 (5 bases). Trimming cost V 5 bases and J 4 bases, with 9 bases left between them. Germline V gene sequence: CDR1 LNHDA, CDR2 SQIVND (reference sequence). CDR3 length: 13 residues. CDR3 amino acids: CASSLLGYNEQFF. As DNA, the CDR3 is TGTGCCAGTAGTCTACTAGGGTACAATGAGCAGTTCTTC.